The 29 T cell receptor beta chains below all came from one sample that was sequenced in a study of T cell clonality in common variable immunodeficiency. This table comes from immunoSEQ multiplex PCR, and its TCRdb copy is limited to in-frame clones, with some not included. The sample shows around 19,000 clones, none of them appearing just once. Broader study findings: Reportedly, TCR beta sequences from common variable immunodeficiency showed fewer deletions and N-nucleotide insertions.

Their specific antigens are unknown. Material for sequencing was peripheral blood mononuclear cells. The receptor source for this set is a human donor with common variable immunodeficiency.

This clone came up many times. The read gets to within 3 residues of the CDR3 end, and the germline J gene fills in the rest. V and J are TRBV7-2 and TRBJ2-5; TRBD1 agrees at 9 bases. With 2 bases clipped from V and 7 bases from J, the junction kept 8 bases outside the gene matches. From germline, CDR1 is SGHTA and CDR2 FQGNSA. The CDR3 is 15 residues long. The CDR3 DNA, read in part, is TGTGCCAGCAGCTTAACAGGACAGGGGAGGGGGACC. It translates to CASSLTGQGRGT. The complete CDR3 sequence is CASSLTGQGRGTQYF.

This clone occurred a few times. The covered CDR3 bases are TGTGCCAGTAGACTGCAGCGGGACTGGGGCAATGAG. Translating it yields CASRLQRDWGNE. The full CDR3 reads CASRLQRDWGNEQFF. This chain connects TRBV19 to TRBJ2-1; 7 nucleotides align to TRBD2. Read coverage stops 3 residues before the CDR3 terminus; the germline J gene supplies the remainder. Germline loops: CDR1 LNHDA, CDR2 SQIVND (reference sequence). Germline trimming cut 6 bases from V and 6 bases from J; bases unmatched to any gene: 11. This CDR3 comprises 15 residues.

This clone has more than one count but fewer than ten. The read ends 3 residues shy of where the CDR3 ends; the end is completed using the germline J gene. The chain combines TRBV2 with TRBJ2-7; 7 nucleotides align to TRBD2. Germline V gene lookup returns CDR1 SNHLY and CDR2 FYNNEI. The V segment lost 4 bases and the J segment 2 bases; nucleotides outside the gene matches: 2. CDR3 length: 13 amino acids. The chain's CDR3 is CASSVRGAYEQYF. The sequenced CDR3 bases are TGTGCCAGCAGTGTTCGGGGGGCCTACGAG.

This clone was found many times. The read ends 3 residues before the CDR3 terminus; that terminus is restored from the germline J gene. V gene TRBV18 combines with J gene TRBJ2-5; 10 bases align to TRBD2. Germline V gene data show CDR1 as KGHSH and CDR2 as LQKENI. The CDR3 contains 16 residues. Trimming took 1 base from V and 2 from J; bases not matched to a gene: 4. The covered CDR3 bases are TGTGCCAGCTCACCACAGGCTAGCGGGGGTCAAGAGACC. It encodes CASSPQASGGQET. The whole CDR3 reads CASSPQASGGQETQYF.

In this sample, this clone turned up a few times. The read is 3 residues too short to cover the CDR3 end, so that end is filled in from the germline J gene. The rearrangement links TRBV11-3 to TRBJ2-3, with 7 bases matching TRBD1. Germline V gene data show CDR1 as SGHNT and CDR2 as YENEEA. There are 15 residues in the CDR3. After removal of 1 base from V and 1 base from J, the junction contained 2 bases not matched to a gene. The CDR3 protein is CASSLGQGGTDTQYF. The sequenced part of the CDR3 DNA is TGTGCCAGCAGCTTAGGACAGGGTGGCACAGATACG.

In the case of this clone: The read terminates 3 residues ahead of where the CDR3 ends, so the germline J gene completes it. V usage is TRBV6-4 and J usage is TRBJ1-5; 9 bases match TRBD1. This CDR3 is 14 amino acids long. Germline loops: CDR1 MRHNA, CDR2 SNTAGT. Trimming removed 6 bases from V and 5 bases from J; junction bases left unmatched: 5. The sequenced part of the CDR3 DNA is TGTGCCAGCAGGGGACAGGGAGGCGATCAGCCC. Translation: CASRGQGGDQP. The entire CDR3 protein reads CASRGQGGDQPQHF.

Only a few counts were recorded for this clone. The read terminates 3 residues ahead of where the CDR3 ends, so the germline J gene completes it. The genes are TRBV18 and TRBJ1-5; D unresolved. Trimming removed 2 bases at V and 3 bases at J, with 8 bases between. In germline, CDR1 is KGHSH, CDR2 LQKENI. This CDR3 has 14 residues. The chain's CDR3 is CASSPSQNNQPQHF. The CDR3 DNA, read in part, is TGTGCCAGCTCACCATCCCAGAACAATCAGCCC.

Ten or more counts support this clone. The read falls 3 residues short of the CDR3 end, and the missing part is taken from the germline J gene. The J gene is TRBJ2-5, the V gene TRBV7-2; no definite D call. Trimming removed 2 bases from V and 4 bases from J, with 8 bases in between. Germline values: CDR1 SGHTA, CDR2 FQGNSA. The CDR3 covers 13 residues. CDR3 in amino acids: CASSLSVAETQYF. The CDR3 DNA, read in part, is TGTGCCAGCAGCTTATCAGTCGCAGAGACC.

The table lists this clone with a few counts. The read falls 3 residues short of the CDR3 end, and the missing part is taken from the germline J gene. The chain recombines TRBV7-2 with TRBJ2-2; perhaps TRBD2 as D (6 bases). Germline CDR1 is SGHTA and CDR2 is FQGNSA. V was shortened by 7 bases and J by 4 bases, with 13 bases between the two germline ends. The CDR3 sequence is 14 residues long. The CDR3 DNA, read in part, is TGTGCCAGCACCCCCCGGCGGGGCACCGGGGAG. It is translated as CASTPRRGTGE. Given in full, the CDR3 is CASTPRRGTGELFF.

On this clone: The CDR3 goes on 3 residues after the read ends, and that part is filled in from the germline J gene. The chain is built from TRBV19 and TRBJ2-2; 9 bases line up with TRBD1. Germline values: CDR1 LNHDA, CDR2 SQIVND (reference sequence). V trimming: 7 bases; J trimming: 7 bases; junction bases outside the gene matches: 10. CDR3 size: 15 residues. CDR3 region: CASTLWTGADGELFF. CDR3 bases read: TGTGCCAGTACCTTATGGACAGGGGCAGACGGGGAG.

This clone was observed at least ten times. The read terminates 3 residues before the CDR3 end, so the remaining end is supplied by the germline J gene. The V gene is TRBV2, the J gene TRBJ1-2; the D gene is possibly TRBD1 (6 bases). The V and J ends lost 6 bases and 2 bases respectively, with 19 bases between them. Looked up from germline, CDR1 is SNHLY and CDR2 is FYNNEI. This CDR3 contains 16 residues. This CDR3 reads CASRDFGQGRNYGYTF. The CDR3 bases that were read are TGTGCCAGCAGGGATTTCGGGCAGGGGAGAAACTATGGC.

This clone came up many times. Coverage ceases 3 residues before the CDR3 finishes, and the germline J gene fills in the end. The chain uses TRBV6-1 and TRBJ2-6, with 10 bases identical to TRBD1. Losses at the gene ends were 4 bases for V and 2 bases for J; bases not matched to a gene: 2. The CDR3 sequence is 16 residues long. CDR1 and CDR2 (germline): MNHNS, SASEGT. This CDR3 reads CASSVGTGAGANVLTF. The DNA read from the CDR3 is TGTGCCAGCAGTGTCGGGACAGGGGCTGGGGCCAACGTC.

Ten or more counts support this clone. Read coverage stops 3 residues before the CDR3 terminus; the germline J gene supplies the remainder. The chain recombines TRBV4-2 with TRBJ1-1, with 8 bases lining up with TRBD1. CDR1 and CDR2 from the germline V gene are LGHNA and YNFKEQ. V lost 4 bases to trimming and J lost 1 base; unmatched junction nucleotides: 5. The CDR3 consists of 15 residues. The sequenced CDR3 bases are TGTGCCAGCAGCCGAGGGACAGGTCCGAACACTGAA. This gives the protein CASSRGTGPNTE. The complete CDR3 reads CASSRGTGPNTEAFF.

CDR3 residues: CASSPTAGLAGDTQYF. The DNA read from the CDR3 is TGTGCCAGCTCACCGACAGCGGGACTAGCGGGGGACACG. J is TRBJ2-3 and V is TRBV18, with 14 bases fitting TRBD2. With the read ending 3 residues before the CDR3 end, the germline J gene is used to fill in that end. The germline V gene encodes CDR1 KGHSH and CDR2 LQKENI. There are 16 residues in the CDR3.

This clone has just a few counts. The observed sequence ends 3 residues before the CDR3 terminus, with the missing tail filled in from the germline J gene. The gene calls are TRBV19 and TRBJ2-2; perhaps TRBD2 as D (5 bases). The CDR3 covers 18 residues. V shed 8 bases and J shed 3 bases, with 25 bases lying between them. From germline, CDR1 is LNHDA and CDR2 SQIVND (reference sequence). CDR3 bases read: TGTGCCAGTCAGCTCGGGCGGGTCAGACGAAATTACACCGGGGAG. It specifies CASQLGRVRRNYTGE. Given in full, the CDR3 is CASQLGRVRRNYTGELFF. Full variable domain (missing parts from reference TRBV19 and TRBJ2-2): DGGITQSPKYLFRKEGQNVTLSCEQNLNHDAMYWYRQDPGQGLRLIYYSQIVNDFQKGDIAEGYSVSREKKESFPLTVTSAQKNPTAFYLCASQLGRVRRNYTGELFFGEGSRLTVL.

This clone was observed at least ten times. The CDR3 extends 3 residues past the end of the read, so its final part is completed from the germline J gene. The chain uses TRBV5-6 and TRBJ1-3; D might be TRBD1 (6 bases). Germline CDR1 and CDR2: SGHDT and YYEEEE. Trimming cost V 3 bases and J 0 bases, with 10 bases left between them. The CDR3 runs to 15 residues. The CDR3 protein is CASSWRTVSGNTIYF. The CDR3 bases that were read are TGTGCCAGCAGCTGGAGGACAGTCTCTGGAAACACC.

Concerning this clone: The read is 3 residues too short to cover the CDR3 end, so that end is filled in from the germline J gene. This chain links TRBV2 with TRBJ2-5; 10 bases agree with TRBD1. Germline CDR1 is SNHLY and CDR2 is FYNNEI. Unmatched junction bases numbered 4, after V lost 6 bases and J lost 3 bases. This CDR3 has 14 residues. The CDR3 bases that were read are TGTGCCAGCAGGGACAGGGGGGGTGAAGAGACC. Its protein is CASRDRGGEET. The whole CDR3 region reads CASRDRGGEETQYF.

Note on this clone: From the germline J gene comes the end of the CDR3, since the read stops 3 residues before it. The V and J genes are TRBV7-9 and TRBJ2-3, with 7 bases fitting TRBD1. The CDR3 has 14 amino acids. Germline V CDR1 and CDR2: SEHNR, FQNEAQ (reference sequence). V was clipped by 5 bases and J by 1 base; unmatched bases: 3. The CDR3 here is CASSTGQGTDTQYF. The sequenced CDR3 bases are TGTGCCAGCAGCACCGGACAGGGCACAGATACG.

For this clone: The read is 3 residues too short to cover the CDR3 end, so that end is filled in from the germline J gene. The chain recombines TRBV11-2 with TRBJ2-1; 8 bases fit TRBD2. There are 15 residues in the CDR3. V trimming: 5 bases; J trimming: 4 bases; junction bases outside the gene matches: 7. CDR1 is SGHAT, CDR2 FQNNGV, per germline. The CDR3 here is CASSPRTSRYNEQFF. Partial CDR3 DNA: TGTGCCAGCAGCCCTAGGACTAGCAGGTACAATGAG.

This clone was counted between two and nine times. The observed sequence ends 3 residues before the CDR3 terminus, with the missing tail filled in from the germline J gene. The V and J genes are TRBV2 and TRBJ1-6, with D maybe TRBD1 (6 bases). The CDR3 spans 15 residues. V was shortened by 5 bases and J by 7 bases, with 15 bases between the two germline ends. Germline V lookup: CDR1 SNHLY, CDR2 FYNNEI. The CDR3 loop reads CASSQQGDRNSPLHF. The part of the CDR3 DNA that was read is TGTGCCAGCAGTCAACAGGGAGATAGGAATTCACCC.

This clone was detected many times. With the read ending 3 residues before the CDR3 end, the germline J gene is used to fill in that end. The chain uses TRBV20-1 and TRBJ1-2; tentatively, D is TRBD1 (6 bases). This CDR3 is built from 16 residues. Germline V CDR1 and CDR2: DFQATT, SNEGSKA (reference sequence). V lost 0 bases, J lost 4 bases, and 18 bases lay in between. The sequenced part of the CDR3 DNA is TGCAGTGCTAGAGATCTTGGGGGCGCTTCCATCTATGGC. Residues: CSARDLGGASIYG. The full CDR3 protein reads CSARDLGGASIYGYTF.

This clone showed up many times. The observed sequence ends 3 residues before the CDR3 terminus, with the missing tail filled in from the germline J gene. This chain joins TRBV6-2 or TRBV6-3 and TRBJ1-1; no clear D gene. Germline-derived CDR1 and CDR2 are MNHEY and SVGEGT. Trimming cost V 2 bases and J 0 bases, with 4 bases left between them. The CDR3 runs 13 residues. The CDR3 sequence is CASSYVMNTEAFF. The sequenced CDR3 bases are TGTGCCAGCAGTTACGTCATGAACACTGAA.

This clone has at least ten counts. The sequenced fragment ends 3 residues before the CDR3 boundary, so the rest is inferred from the germline J gene. The V call is TRBV7-3, the J call TRBJ2-2; TRBD2 aligns across 11 bases. In germline, CDR1 is SGHTA, CDR2 FQGTGA. Unmatched junction bases numbered 1, after V lost 4 bases and J lost 0 bases. The CDR3 totals 16 residues. CDR3 residues: CASSSGLAANTGELFF. The CDR3 DNA, read in part, is TGTGCCAGCAGCTCGGGACTAGCGGCGAACACCGGGGAG.

This clone has more than one count but fewer than ten. The DNA read from the CDR3 is TGTGCCAGCAGTGCCCGGGAGGGGAACGAG. As protein: CASSAREGNE. The full CDR3 protein reads CASSAREGNEQYF. This chain uses TRBV2 with TRBJ2-7; 8 nucleotides line up with TRBD2. The read finishes 3 residues shy of the CDR3 end, and the germline J gene is used to complete it. The CDR3 is 13 residues long. Per the germline V gene, CDR1 is SNHLY and CDR2 is FYNNEI. The trim removed 4 bases at V and 5 bases at J, leaving 4 bases unmatched. Full variable domain (outside the CDR3, taken from reference TRBV2 and TRBJ2-7): EPEVTQTPSHQVTQMGQEVILRCVPISNHLYFYWYRQILGQKVEFLVSFYNNEISEKSEIFDDQFSVERPDGSNFTLKIRSTKLEDSAMYFCASSAREGNEQYFGPGTRLTVT.

In its sample, this clone was seen many times. The sequence runs out 3 residues before the end of the CDR3; the remainder is reconstructed from the germline J gene. The genes are TRBV29-1 and TRBJ1-4; TRBD1 is a possible D gene (5 bases). The CDR3 length is 13 residues. Germline-derived CDR1 and CDR2 are SQVTM and ANQGSEA. V shed 6 bases and J shed 2 bases, with 10 bases lying between them. The part of the CDR3 DNA that was read is TGCAGCGTGCAGGGTTCTACTAATGAAAAA. This sequence encodes CSVQGSTNEK. The full CDR3 reads CSVQGSTNEKLFF. The variable domain in full, with the rest retrieved from reference TRBV29-1 and TRBJ1-4, is SAVISQKPSRDICQRGTSLTIQCQVDSQVTMMFWYRQQPGQSLTLIATANQGSEATYESGFVIDKFPISRPNLTFSTLTVSNMSPEDSSIYLCSVQGSTNEKLFFGSGTQLSVL.

This clone was detected many times. The CDR3 goes on 3 residues after the read ends, and that part is filled in from the germline J gene. The chain carries TRBV19 and TRBJ2-1; D perhaps matches TRBD1 (5 bases). The CDR3 extends over 13 amino acids. CDR1 LNHDA and CDR2 SQIVND come from the germline V gene (reference sequence). Trimming took off 5 bases at V and 9 bases at J, with 14 bases between the two ends. Partial CDR3 DNA: TGTGCCAGTAGTGTGACCAAGGGGCTTGAG. It codes for CASSVTKGLE. The entire CDR3 sequence reads CASSVTKGLEQFF.

In its sample, this clone was seen many times. The CDR3 reads CASSPEQGSPLHF. The sequenced CDR3 bases are TGCGCCAGCAGCCCTGAGCAGGGCTCACCC. This chain uses TRBV5-1 with TRBJ1-6; D is perhaps TRBD1 (5 bases). Read coverage stops 3 residues before the CDR3 terminus; the germline J gene supplies the remainder. Germline-derived CDR1 and CDR2 are SGHRS and YFSETQ. The CDR3 consists of 13 residues. V was trimmed by 4 bases and J by 10 bases, leaving 12 bases between them.

The sample holds many counts of this clone. The read comes to an end 3 residues before the CDR3 does, leaving the germline J gene to fill in the end. The chain carries TRBV18 and TRBJ1-5; unclear D gene. The germline V gene has CDR1 KGHSH and CDR2 LQKENI. V shed 2 bases and J shed 0 bases, with 2 bases lying between them. The CDR3 has 13 amino acids. CDR3 residues: CASSPYSNQPQHF. The CDR3 bases that were read are TGTGCCAGCTCACCATATAGCAATCAGCCC. The full variable domain, with the rest looked up from reference TRBV18 and TRBJ1-5, is NAGVMQNPRHLVRRRGQEARLRCSPMKGHSHVYWYRQLPEEGLKFMVYLQKENIIDESGMPKERFSAEFPKEGPSILRIQQVVRGDSAAYFCASSPYSNQPQHFGDGTRLSIL.

Here the CDR3 reads CASSYSRTETQYF. The sequenced part of the CDR3 DNA is TGTGCCAGCAGTTACTCCCGGACTGAGACC. This chain joins TRBV6-2 or TRBV6-3 and TRBJ2-5, with TRBD2 as a possible D gene (5 bases). The missing CDR3 end, 3 residues past where the read stops, is filled in from the germline J gene. The CDR3 is 13 residues long. The germline V gene encodes CDR1 MNHEY and CDR2 SVGEGT. The V and J ends lost 0 bases and 5 bases respectively, with 7 bases between them.